This entry features one T cell receptor (beta chain) sequence. Method: immunoSEQ multiplex PCR; TCRdb's copy keeps in-frame clones and lacks some. The sample records a few hundred thousand clones, just under 90% being singletons. V lost 9 bases to trimming and J lost 15 bases; unmatched junction nucleotides: 16. This CDR3 has 13 residues. Looked up from germline, CDR1 is SNHLY and CDR2 is FYNNEI. The sample originates from a study of blood T cell repertoires in COVID-19. Study context: The origin of the acute and convalescent COVID-19 samples was the United States, Italy and Spain.

This TCR derives from a woman between 40 and 55 years old with acute or convalescent COVID-19. Sequencing used peripheral blood. This sequence joins TRBV2 and TRBJ2-1, with 8 nucleotides matching TRBD2. Here the CDR3 DNA reads TGTGCCAGAGACCCTCCCGGGACTAGGAGGTCGTTCTTC. Amino acid sequence: CARDPPGTRRSFF.